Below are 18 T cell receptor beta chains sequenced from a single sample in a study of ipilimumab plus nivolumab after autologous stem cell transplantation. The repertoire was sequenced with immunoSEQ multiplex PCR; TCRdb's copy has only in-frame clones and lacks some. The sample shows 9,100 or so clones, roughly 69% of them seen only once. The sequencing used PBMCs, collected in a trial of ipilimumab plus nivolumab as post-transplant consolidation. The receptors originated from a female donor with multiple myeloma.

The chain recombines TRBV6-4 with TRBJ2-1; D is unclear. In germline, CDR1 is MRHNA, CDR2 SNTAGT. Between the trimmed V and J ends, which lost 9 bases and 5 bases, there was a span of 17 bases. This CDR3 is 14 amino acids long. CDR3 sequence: CARPRALRHNEQFF. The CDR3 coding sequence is TGTGCCAGACCTAGAGCCCTACGTCACAATGAGCAGTTCTTC.

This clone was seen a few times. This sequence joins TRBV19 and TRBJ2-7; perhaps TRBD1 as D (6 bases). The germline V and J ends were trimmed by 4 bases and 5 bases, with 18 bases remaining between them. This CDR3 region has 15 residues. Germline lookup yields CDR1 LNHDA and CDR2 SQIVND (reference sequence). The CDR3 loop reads CASSTLMTGPNEQYF. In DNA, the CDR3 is TGTGCCAGTAGTACACTGATGACAGGACCCAACGAGCAGTACTTC.

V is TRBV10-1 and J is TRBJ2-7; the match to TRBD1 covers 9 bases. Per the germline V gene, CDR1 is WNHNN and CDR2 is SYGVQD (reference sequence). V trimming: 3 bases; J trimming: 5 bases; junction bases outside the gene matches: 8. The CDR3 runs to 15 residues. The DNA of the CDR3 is TGCGCCAGCAGTGACCCGGGACAGGGTGGTAACGAGCAGTACTTC. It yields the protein CASSDPGQGGNEQYF.

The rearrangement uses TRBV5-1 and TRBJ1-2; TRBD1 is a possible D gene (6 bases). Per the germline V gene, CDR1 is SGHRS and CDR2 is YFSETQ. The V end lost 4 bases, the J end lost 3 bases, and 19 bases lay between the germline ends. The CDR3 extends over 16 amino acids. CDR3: CASSPRGGPGDYGYTF. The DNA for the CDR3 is TGCGCCAGCAGCCCCCGCGGGGGGCCGGGGGACTATGGCTACACCTTC.

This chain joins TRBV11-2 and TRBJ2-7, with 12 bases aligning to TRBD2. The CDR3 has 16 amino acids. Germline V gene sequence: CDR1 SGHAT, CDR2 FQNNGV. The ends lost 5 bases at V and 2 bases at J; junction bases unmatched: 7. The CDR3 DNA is TGTGCCAGCAGCCAGACTAGCGGGAGTTTTCCCTACGAGCAGTACTTC. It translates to CASSQTSGSFPYEQYF.

DNA for the CDR3: TGCAGCGTTGAATTTGGAGGGGCCTCACACTATGGCTACACCTTC. Its translation: CSVEFGGASHYGYTF. The gene calls are TRBV29-1 and TRBJ1-2, with D maybe TRBD1 (5 bases). From germline, CDR1 is SQVTM and CDR2 ANQGSEA. The length of the CDR3 is 15 residues. V was pared by 2 bases and J by 3 bases, with 16 bases between. Together with reference TRBV29-1 and TRBJ1-2, the CDR3 gives the full variable domain: SAVISQKPSRDICQRGTSLTIQCQVDSQVTMMFWYRQQPGQSLTLIATANQGSEATYESGFVIDKFPISRPNLTFSTLTVSNMSPEDSSIYLCSVEFGGASHYGYTFGSGTRLTVV.

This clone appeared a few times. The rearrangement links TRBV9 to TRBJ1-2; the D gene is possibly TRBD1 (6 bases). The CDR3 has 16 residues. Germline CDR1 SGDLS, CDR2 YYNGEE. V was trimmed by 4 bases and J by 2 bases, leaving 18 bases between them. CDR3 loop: CASSSRSGAGNYGYTF. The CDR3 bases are TGTGCCAGCAGCTCCAGGTCAGGGGCGGGAAACTATGGCTACACCTTC.

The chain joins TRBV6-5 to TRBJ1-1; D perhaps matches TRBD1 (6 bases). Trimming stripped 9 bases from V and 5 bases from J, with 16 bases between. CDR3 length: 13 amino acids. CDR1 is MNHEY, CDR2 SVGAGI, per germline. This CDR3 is CASGKGVGTEAFF. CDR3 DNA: TGTGCCAGTGGCAAGGGGGTTGGAACTGAAGCTTTCTTT.

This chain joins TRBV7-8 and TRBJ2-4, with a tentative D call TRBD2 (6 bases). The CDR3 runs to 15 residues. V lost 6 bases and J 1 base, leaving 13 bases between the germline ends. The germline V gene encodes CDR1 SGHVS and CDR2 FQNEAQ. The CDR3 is CASRAGTQAKNIQYF. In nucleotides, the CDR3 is TGTGCCAGCAGGGCCGGGACTCAGGCCAAAAACATTCAGTACTTC.

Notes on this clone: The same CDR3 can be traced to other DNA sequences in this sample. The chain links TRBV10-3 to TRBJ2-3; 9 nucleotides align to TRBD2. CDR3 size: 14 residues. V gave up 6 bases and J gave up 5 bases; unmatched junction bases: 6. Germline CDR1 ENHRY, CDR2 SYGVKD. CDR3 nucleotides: TGTGCCATCAGATTAGCGGGAGAGGTAGATACGCAGTATTTT. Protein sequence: CAIRLAGEVDTQYF.

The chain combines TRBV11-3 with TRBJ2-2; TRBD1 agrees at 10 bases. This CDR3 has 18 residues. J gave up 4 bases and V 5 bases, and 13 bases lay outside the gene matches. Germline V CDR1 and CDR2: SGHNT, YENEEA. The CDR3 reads CASSRGTGVPGGTGELFF. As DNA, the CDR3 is TGTGCCAGCAGCCGCGGGACAGGGGTCCCGGGTGGCACCGGGGAGCTGTTTTTT.

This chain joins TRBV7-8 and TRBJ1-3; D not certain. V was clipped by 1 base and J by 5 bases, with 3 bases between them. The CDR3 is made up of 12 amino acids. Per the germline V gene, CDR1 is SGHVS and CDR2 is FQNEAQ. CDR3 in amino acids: CASSLDRNTIYF. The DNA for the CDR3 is TGTGCCAGCAGCTTAGACAGAAACACCATATATTTT.

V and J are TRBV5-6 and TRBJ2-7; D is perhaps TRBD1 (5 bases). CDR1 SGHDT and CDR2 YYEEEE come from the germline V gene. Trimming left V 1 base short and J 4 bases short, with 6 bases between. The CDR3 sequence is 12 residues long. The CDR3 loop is CASSLNRYEQYF. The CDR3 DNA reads TGTGCCAGCAGCTTGAACAGGTACGAGCAGTACTTC.

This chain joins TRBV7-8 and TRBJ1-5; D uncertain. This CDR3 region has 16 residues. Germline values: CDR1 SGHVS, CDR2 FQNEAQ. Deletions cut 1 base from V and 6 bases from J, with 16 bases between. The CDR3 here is CASSLVDTPVIQPQHF. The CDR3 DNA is TGTGCCAGCAGCTTAGTCGACACTCCGGTCATTCAGCCCCAGCATTTT.

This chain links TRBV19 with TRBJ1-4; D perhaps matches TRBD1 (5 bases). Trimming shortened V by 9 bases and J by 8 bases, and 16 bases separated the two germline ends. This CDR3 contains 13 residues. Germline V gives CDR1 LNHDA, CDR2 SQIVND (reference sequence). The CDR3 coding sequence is TGTGCCAGCTCCGACAGCTCGAAGGAAAAACTGTTTTTT. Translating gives CASSDSSKEKLFF.

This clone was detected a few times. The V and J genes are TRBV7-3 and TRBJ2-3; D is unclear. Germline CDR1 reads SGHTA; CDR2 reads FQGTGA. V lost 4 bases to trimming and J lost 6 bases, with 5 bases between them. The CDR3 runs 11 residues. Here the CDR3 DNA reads TGTGCCAGCAGCTCATCTGATACGCAGTATTTT. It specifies CASSSSDTQYF.

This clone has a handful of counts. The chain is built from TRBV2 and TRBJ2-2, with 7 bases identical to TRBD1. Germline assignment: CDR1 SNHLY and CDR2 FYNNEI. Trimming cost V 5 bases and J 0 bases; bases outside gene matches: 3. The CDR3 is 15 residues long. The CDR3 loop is CASSRDSPNTGELFF. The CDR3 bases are TGTGCCAGCAGTCGGGACAGTCCGAACACCGGGGAGCTGTTTTTT.

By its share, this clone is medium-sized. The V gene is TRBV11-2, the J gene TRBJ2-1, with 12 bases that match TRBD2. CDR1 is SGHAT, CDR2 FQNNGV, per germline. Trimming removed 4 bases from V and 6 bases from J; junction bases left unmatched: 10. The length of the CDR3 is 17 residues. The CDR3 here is CASSSAGTSGPSNEQFF. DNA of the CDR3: TGTGCCAGCAGCTCGGCCGGGACTAGCGGGCCGAGCAATGAGCAGTTCTTC.